The clone carrying this T cell receptor (beta chain) was seen more than once but under ten times. The record originates from a study of blood T cell repertoires in COVID-19. Study in general: Both acute and convalescent COVID-19 samples were obtained from the United States, Italy and Spain. The cDNA or gDNA used as material had been derived from T cells, B-cell-depleted T cells, or PBMCs.

Trimming took 3 bases from V and 11 from J, leaving 11 bases between them. There are 13 residues in the CDR3. The germline V gene has CDR1 MGHRA and CDR2 YSYEKL. Authors' processing steps: Quantification of nucleated cells was approximated via reference gene primer amplification. Generated by immunoSEQ multiplex PCR, the TCRdb table keeps only in-frame clones and is missing some. V and J calls plus clone size are reproduced from that table; the DNA served to infer D and trimming. The profile shows more than 150,000 clones, around 80% of them singletons. The rearrangement joins TRBV4-1 to TRBJ1-6; maybe TRBD1 (6 bases). The sequence derives from a man aged 25-45 years with active or convalescent COVID-19. Sample: peripheral blood. CDR3 DNA sequence: TGCGCCAGCAGCCATGCCGGGGGGCCACCCCTCCACTTT. Its translation is CASSHAGGPPLHF.